A selection of T cell receptor beta chains follows, all from one sample in a study of T cell changes during pregnancy in multiple sclerosis. Using immunoSEQ multiplex PCR, the repertoire was profiled, and TCRdb retains in-frame clones only, with some absent. The sample holds about 48,000 clones, 80% to 95% seen once. Here the sequenced sample was CD4+ T cells from peripheral blood mononuclear cells, taken in the second trimester of pregnancy. These TCRs come from a female donor in good health, enrolled as a control in a pregnancy study. Each CDR3 is given with its conserved first and last residue. A D gene is named only where the DNA matches it firmly. Size values are once, few and many counts, or a class for expanded clones, and some rows have none.

len,j_gene,d_gene,abundance,v_gene,CDR3aa,CDR3nt
11,TRBJ1-2,-,-,TRBV19,CASNSREGYTF,TGTGCCAGTAATAGCCGGGAGGGCTACACCTTC
13,TRBJ1-4,-,-,TRBV28,CASSSRVSEKLFF,TGTGCCAGCAGTTCCAGGGTTAGCGAAAAACTGTTTTTT
14,TRBJ2-7,TRBD1,-,TRBV9,CASSPGTGMDEQYF,TGTGCCAGCAGCCCCGGGACAGGGATGGACGAGCAGTACTTC
17,TRBJ1-5,-,once,TRBV28,CASSLFLVRYSNQPQHF,TGTGCCAGCAGTTTATTTCTTGTCAGATATAGCAATCAGCCCCAGCATTTT
14,TRBJ1-1,-,-,TRBV19,CASSADRRNTEAFF,TGTGCCAGTAGTGCCGACAGAAGGAACACTGAAGCTTTCTTT
13,TRBJ2-1,-,-,TRBV2,CASSERVGNEQFF,TGTGCCAGCAGTGAGAGGGTCGGGAATGAGCAGTTCTTC
13,TRBJ2-5,-,-,TRBV5-1,CASSLGAAETQYF,TGCGCCAGCAGCTTGGGAGCGGCAGAGACCCAGTACTTC
14,TRBJ1-4,TRBD1,-,TRBV6-1,CASSGQGFNEKLFF,TGTGCCAGCAGTGGACAGGGGTTTAATGAAAAACTGTTTTTT
12,TRBJ1-1,-,-,TRBV19,CASRIPGSSAFF,TGTGCCAGTAGGATACCGGGATCATCGGCTTTCTTT
13,TRBJ1-1,-,once,TRBV14,CASSQLRQSEAFF,TGTGCCAGCAGCCAACTACGACAGTCTGAAGCTTTCTTT
15,TRBJ2-7,TRBD2,-,TRBV9,CASSVLGSGSQEQYF,TGTGCCAGCAGCGTACTCGGTAGCGGGAGTCAAGAGCAGTACTTC
13,TRBJ1-5,-,-,TRBV28,CASSLLEVQPQHF,TGTGCCAGCAGTTTATTGGAGGTTCAGCCCCAGCATTTT
14,TRBJ2-5,-,-,TRBV28,CASSLGGRRETQYF,TGTGCCAGCAGTTTGGGGGGGCGCAGAGAGACCCAGTACTTC
13,TRBJ1-2,-,-,TRBV28,CASCRGDSYGYTF,TGTGCCAGCTGCCGTGGCGACAGCTATGGCTACACCTTC
14,TRBJ2-3,TRBD1,-,TRBV19,CASVDRDGTDTQYF,TGTGCCAGTGTTGACAGGGACGGCACAGATACGCAGTATTTT
14,TRBJ1-2,-,-,TRBV30,CAWSPGPQSYGYTF,TGTGCCTGGAGCCCAGGGCCCCAATCCTATGGCTACACCTTC
17,TRBJ2-2,TRBD2,-,TRBV7-2,CASSLDPLAGVAGELFF,TGTGCCAGCAGCTTAGACCCACTAGCGGGAGTTGCCGGGGAGCTGTTTTTT
15,TRBJ2-7,TRBD2,-,TRBV25-1,CASSEVTSGSYEQYF,TGTGCCAGCAGTGAAGTTACTAGCGGGAGTTACGAGCAGTACTTC
12,TRBJ2-3,-,-,TRBV2,CASRAGIDTQYF,TGTGCCAGCAGAGCGGGTATAGATACGCAGTATTTT
16,TRBJ1-2,-,once,TRBV28,CASSFRIKAANYGYTF,TGTGCCAGCAGTTTCAGGATAAAGGCAGCCAACTATGGCTACACCTTC
14,TRBJ2-1,-,-,TRBV15,CATRDWSSYNEQFF,TGTGCCACCCGGGACTGGAGCTCCTACAATGAGCAGTTCTTC
16,TRBJ2-3,TRBD1,-,TRBV7-8,CASSLLGQGTTDTQYF,TGTGCCAGCAGCTTACTAGGACAGGGGACCACAGATACGCAGTATTTT
14,TRBJ2-3,TRBD2,-,TRBV5-1,CASSPGLVPDTQYF,TGCGCCAGCAGCCCGGGACTAGTCCCAGATACGCAGTATTTT